These T cell receptor beta chains were read from a single sample in a study of cytomegalovirus exposure and HLA in healthy donors. Assay: immunoSEQ multiplex PCR; the TCRdb copy retains only in-frame clones and omits some. This table holds over 95,000 clones, about 79% found once. Material for sequencing was PBMCs. The source is a human donor in good health. Both conserved end residues are part of each CDR3. Each record gives: J gene, V gene, D gene, clone size, CDR3 DNA, CDR3 protein. A D gene is named only where the DNA matches it firmly. Size values are once, few and many counts, or a class for expanded clones, and some rows have none.

J gene: TRBJ1-1
V gene: TRBV25-1
D gene: NA
clone size: NA
CDR3 DNA: TGTGCCAGCAGTGTCAGGGGTACGTCGACTGAAGCTTTCTTT
CDR3 protein: CASSVRGTSTEAFF

J gene: TRBJ1-2
V gene: TRBV9
D gene: TRBD1
clone size: few
CDR3 DNA: TGTGCCAGCAGCGTAGCAGGGGGCGCGATAGGCTACACCTTC
CDR3 protein: CASSVAGGAIGYTF

J gene: TRBJ2-3
V gene: TRBV5-1
D gene: TRBD2
clone size: NA
CDR3 DNA: TGCGCCAGCAGCGAAGAAAGGACTAGCGGGAGTTTCGCAGATACGCAGTATTTT
CDR3 protein: CASSEERTSGSFADTQYF

J gene: TRBJ2-7
V gene: TRBV7-2
D gene: TRBD1
clone size: NA
CDR3 DNA: TGTGCCAGCAGCACCGGACAGGGGACCTACGAGCAGTACTTC
CDR3 protein: CASSTGQGTYEQYF

J gene: TRBJ2-1
V gene: TRBV5-1
D gene: TRBD2
clone size: NA
CDR3 DNA: TGCGCCAGCAGCTCTAGCGGGATCTCCTACAATGAGCAGTTCTTC
CDR3 protein: CASSSSGISYNEQFF

J gene: TRBJ2-2
V gene: TRBV4-1
D gene: NA
clone size: NA
CDR3 DNA: TGCGCCAGCAGCCCAGGTTCGGGGGGGGAGCTGTTTTTT
CDR3 protein: CASSPGSGGELFF

J gene: TRBJ2-5
V gene: TRBV7-6
D gene: TRBD2
clone size: NA
CDR3 DNA: TGTGCCAGCAGCCTCGGGAGGGGAGTTATAGCGGGTCAAGAGACCCAGTACTTC
CDR3 protein: CASSLGRGVIAGQETQYF

J gene: TRBJ2-1
V gene: TRBV28
D gene: TRBD2
clone size: NA
CDR3 DNA: TGTGCCAGCAGTTTAAGGTTTGGATCGGCGGGGGGCATCATCTACAATGAGCAGTTCTTC
CDR3 protein: CASSLRFGSAGGIIYNEQFF

J gene: TRBJ2-5
V gene: TRBV6-1
D gene: NA
clone size: few
CDR3 DNA: TGTGCCAGCAGTGAGCTTGGGGGGTCCACAAGAGAGACCCAGTACTTC
CDR3 protein: CASSELGGSTRETQYF

J gene: TRBJ1-1
V gene: TRBV4-1
D gene: NA
clone size: NA
CDR3 DNA: TGCGCCAGCAGCGTTCAACAGGGTCCCACTGAAGCTTTCTTT
CDR3 protein: CASSVQQGPTEAFF

J gene: TRBJ1-4
V gene: TRBV6-6
D gene: NA
clone size: NA
CDR3 DNA: TGTGCCAGCAGTTACGGAAGGCAGAGCGATGAAAAACTGTTTTTT
CDR3 protein: CASSYGRQSDEKLFF

J gene: TRBJ1-1
V gene: TRBV10-3
D gene: NA
clone size: NA
CDR3 DNA: TGTGCCATCAGTGAACTACAGGCGAACACTGAAGCTTTCTTT
CDR3 protein: CAISELQANTEAFF

J gene: TRBJ2-1
V gene: TRBV6-5
D gene: NA
clone size: NA
CDR3 DNA: TGTGCCAGCAGCGGACGACAGCGAGTATACAATGAGCAGTTCTTC
CDR3 protein: CASSGRQRVYNEQFF

J gene: TRBJ2-7
V gene: TRBV30
D gene: NA
clone size: few
CDR3 DNA: TGTGCCTGGAGTAAAGTAGGTCTTCTTCGAGACAGACAAACCTACGAGCAGTACTTC
CDR3 protein: CAWSKVGLLRDRQTYEQYF

J gene: TRBJ1-5
V gene: TRBV27
D gene: NA
clone size: NA
CDR3 DNA: TGTGCCAGCAGACTGACTGAGAGCAATCAGCCCCAGCATTTT
CDR3 protein: CASRLTESNQPQHF

J gene: TRBJ2-2
V gene: TRBV7-8
D gene: NA
clone size: NA
CDR3 DNA: TGTGCCAGCAGCTTAGGGGGCGCCGGCACCGGGGAGCTGTTTTTT
CDR3 protein: CASSLGGAGTGELFF

J gene: TRBJ2-1
V gene: TRBV27
D gene: TRBD2
clone size: NA
CDR3 DNA: TGTGCCAGCAGTTTAGGGGGAGGGGAGATGGAGCAGTTCTTC
CDR3 protein: CASSLGGGEMEQFF

J gene: TRBJ2-7
V gene: TRBV25-1
D gene: NA
clone size: NA
CDR3 DNA: TGTGCCAGCAGTCCCGGACACCCCCGGGACGAGCAGTACTTC
CDR3 protein: CASSPGHPRDEQYF

J gene: TRBJ2-3
V gene: TRBV7-3
D gene: NA
clone size: NA
CDR3 DNA: TGTGCCAGCAGCCGACTAGACGGGGATACGCAGTATTTT
CDR3 protein: CASSRLDGDTQYF

J gene: TRBJ1-1
V gene: TRBV28
D gene: TRBD1
clone size: NA
CDR3 DNA: TGTGCCATCCAGCAACGGGACAGGGGGAACACTGAAGCTTTCTTT
CDR3 protein: CAIQQRDRGNTEAFF

J gene: TRBJ2-7
V gene: TRBV9
D gene: NA
clone size: NA
CDR3 DNA: TGTGCCAGCAGCGTGGGGGGTAGCTCCTACGAGCAGTACTTC
CDR3 protein: CASSVGGSSYEQYF

J gene: TRBJ2-1
V gene: TRBV5-1
D gene: TRBD2
clone size: NA
CDR3 DNA: TGCGCCAGCAGCTTGCCTAGCGGGGGCTACAATGAGCAGTTCTTC
CDR3 protein: CASSLPSGGYNEQFF

J gene: TRBJ1-5
V gene: TRBV19
D gene: NA
clone size: NA
CDR3 DNA: TGTGCCAGTAGTATAGCTGGGACACGCAATCAGCCCCAGCATTTT
CDR3 protein: CASSIAGTRNQPQHF

J gene: TRBJ2-7
V gene: TRBV29-1
D gene: TRBD2
clone size: NA
CDR3 DNA: TGCAGCGGGGGGGGACCGGGACTAGCGGGAGTTTTTTTTGCGCGGCTCTGCGAGCAGTACTTC
CDR3 protein: CSGGGPGLAGVFFARLCEQYF

J gene: TRBJ2-7
V gene: TRBV6-6
D gene: NA
clone size: NA
CDR3 DNA: TGTGCCAGCAGTATGCCGGAGGTCTCCTACGAGCAGTACTTC
CDR3 protein: CASSMPEVSYEQYF

J gene: TRBJ2-5
V gene: TRBV19
D gene: TRBD2
clone size: NA
CDR3 DNA: TGTGCCAGTAGGACTACAGCGGGAGGGGGGGCGACCCAGTACTTC
CDR3 protein: CASRTTAGGGATQYF

J gene: TRBJ2-7
V gene: TRBV4-1
D gene: TRBD2
clone size: NA
CDR3 DNA: TGCGCCAGCAGCCAAGGTGGCCTAGCGGAATCCTACGAGCAGTACTTC
CDR3 protein: CASSQGGLAESYEQYF

J gene: TRBJ1-1
V gene: TRBV19
D gene: NA
clone size: once
CDR3 DNA: TGTGCCAGTAGTATAGGACTGATGAACACTGAAGCTTTCTTT
CDR3 protein: CASSIGLMNTEAFF

J gene: TRBJ1-2
V gene: TRBV7-2
D gene: NA
clone size: few
CDR3 DNA: TGTGCCAGCAGCTTAGAACTAGATGGGGGCTACACCTTC
CDR3 protein: CASSLELDGGYTF

J gene: TRBJ2-7
V gene: TRBV5-1
D gene: NA
clone size: NA
CDR3 DNA: TGCGCCAGCAGCTTGGCCTCGGGGACCTACGAGCAGTACTTC
CDR3 protein: CASSLASGTYEQYF

J gene: TRBJ1-4
V gene: TRBV4-1
D gene: TRBD1
clone size: NA
CDR3 DNA: TGCGCCAGCAGCCACCCCGAGGGGGCTGGCACTAATGAAAAACTGTTTTTT
CDR3 protein: CASSHPEGAGTNEKLFF

J gene: TRBJ2-1
V gene: TRBV7-2
D gene: TRBD2
clone size: once
CDR3 DNA: TGTGCCAGCAGCTCAGCGGGAGGCGGATACAATGAGCAGTTCTTC
CDR3 protein: CASSSAGGGYNEQFF

J gene: TRBJ1-2
V gene: TRBV6-1
D gene: NA
clone size: NA
CDR3 DNA: TGTGCCAGCGTACCTTTACAGGGATATGGCTACACCTTC
CDR3 protein: CASVPLQGYGYTF

J gene: TRBJ1-3
V gene: TRBV9
D gene: NA
clone size: few
CDR3 DNA: TGTGCCAGCAGCGCGGGGGTCAGGGAAACTGGAAACACCATATATTTT
CDR3 protein: CASSAGVRETGNTIYF

J gene: TRBJ2-1
V gene: TRBV29-1
D gene: TRBD2
clone size: NA
CDR3 DNA: TGCAGCGTGTCTAGCGGGGGGAACAATGAGCAGTTCTTC
CDR3 protein: CSVSSGGNNEQFF

J gene: TRBJ1-1
V gene: TRBV5-1
D gene: TRBD1
clone size: NA
CDR3 DNA: TGCGCCAGCAGCTGGACAGGGGGCGCAGGGGAAGCTTTCTTT
CDR3 protein: CASSWTGGAGEAFF

J gene: TRBJ2-7
V gene: TRBV28
D gene: TRBD2
clone size: NA
CDR3 DNA: TGTGCCAGCACCCCAGTGGGACTAGCGGGCCTGGGGGGGGAGCAGTACTTC
CDR3 protein: CASTPVGLAGLGGEQYF

J gene: TRBJ1-1
V gene: TRBV5-1
D gene: TRBD1
clone size: NA
CDR3 DNA: TGCGCCAGCACCGGGACAGCGAACACTGAAGCTTTCTTT
CDR3 protein: CASTGTANTEAFF

J gene: TRBJ2-1
V gene: TRBV7-2
D gene: TRBD2
clone size: NA
CDR3 DNA: TGTGCCAGCAGCGAACTAGCGGGAGACGGTGAGCAGTTCTTC
CDR3 protein: CASSELAGDGEQFF

J gene: TRBJ2-3
V gene: TRBV6-4
D gene: NA
clone size: few
CDR3 DNA: TGTGCCAGCAGTGCTCTTCCCGGAGGCACAGATACGCAGTATTTT
CDR3 protein: CASSALPGGTDTQYF

J gene: TRBJ2-7
V gene: TRBV27
D gene: TRBD2
clone size: NA
CDR3 DNA: TGTGCCAGCAGTTTGGGACTAGCGGGAGCCAGGAGCTCCTACGAGCAGTACTTC
CDR3 protein: CASSLGLAGARSSYEQYF

J gene: TRBJ2-3
V gene: TRBV5-1
D gene: NA
clone size: NA
CDR3 DNA: TGCGCCAGCAGCGGGGCCACAGATACGCAGTATTTT
CDR3 protein: CASSGATDTQYF

J gene: TRBJ1-2
V gene: TRBV29-1
D gene: TRBD1
clone size: once
CDR3 DNA: TGCAGCGTTGTTCCGAGGACAGGTACTAACTATGGCTACACCTTC
CDR3 protein: CSVVPRTGTNYGYTF

J gene: TRBJ2-5
V gene: TRBV7-2
D gene: NA
clone size: NA
CDR3 DNA: TGTGCCAGCAGCCCCAATACAGGGCCCGAAGAGACCCAGTACTTC
CDR3 protein: CASSPNTGPEETQYF

J gene: TRBJ1-6
V gene: TRBV25-1
D gene: NA
clone size: few
CDR3 DNA: TGTGCCAGCAGTGACCCCAAGTTCCTCAGTTCTGGTTCACCCCTCCACTTT
CDR3 protein: CASSDPKFLSSGSPLHF

J gene: TRBJ2-2
V gene: TRBV29-1
D gene: NA
clone size: NA
CDR3 DNA: TGCAGCGCCGACCAGGGGTACACCGGGGAGCTGTTTTTT
CDR3 protein: CSADQGYTGELFF

J gene: TRBJ1-5
V gene: TRBV19
D gene: NA
clone size: NA
CDR3 DNA: TGTGCCAGTAGTTACCAACAGGGCCGCAATCAGCCCCAGCATTTT
CDR3 protein: CASSYQQGRNQPQHF

J gene: TRBJ1-2
V gene: TRBV6-6
D gene: TRBD1
clone size: NA
CDR3 DNA: TGTGCCAGCAGTGAGACAGGGATAGGGTATGGCTACACCTTC
CDR3 protein: CASSETGIGYGYTF

J gene: TRBJ2-3
V gene: TRBV5-1
D gene: TRBD1
clone size: NA
CDR3 DNA: TGCGCCAGCAGCTTGAACAGGGGTGGTTTAAGCACAGATACGCAGTATTTT
CDR3 protein: CASSLNRGGLSTDTQYF

J gene: TRBJ1-1
V gene: TRBV5-6
D gene: NA
clone size: NA
CDR3 DNA: TGTGCCAGCAGCTTGTTTCACACCCAAGCTTTCTTT
CDR3 protein: CASSLFHTQAFF

J gene: TRBJ2-7
V gene: TRBV6-5
D gene: TRBD1
clone size: once
CDR3 DNA: TGTGCCAGCAGTCCCTTTGTGATGAGGACAGGCTACTTC
CDR3 protein: CASSPFVMRTGYF

J gene: TRBJ2-1
V gene: TRBV6-4
D gene: TRBD2
clone size: NA
CDR3 DNA: TGTGCCAGCAGTTTTGGGGGACTAGCGGGAGGAGGTGAGCAGTTCTTC
CDR3 protein: CASSFGGLAGGGEQFF